The entry below gives a single T cell receptor beta chain sequence along with its context. These data belong to a study of PD-L1 blockade in urothelial cancer. Study background: About 90% of the 29 patients were males with bladder-origin urothelial cancer.

Time point defined: pretreatment peripheral blood. The CDR3 runs to 14 residues. Deletions cut 4 bases from V and 3 bases from J, with 13 bases between. The germline V gene has CDR1 SNHLY and CDR2 FYNNEI. TCRdb's copy holds only in-frame clones and misses some; the assay was immunoSEQ multiplex PCR. The sample lists about 50,000 clones, around four fifths occurring once. V is TRBV2 and J is TRBJ2-7; D is possibly TRBD2 (5 bases). The specimen comprised PBMCs, sampled around atezolizumab (anti-PD-L1) treatment. The TCR was taken from a man aged 70 or older with urothelial cancer. The CDR3 spells CASSVASRFYEQYF. The DNA for the CDR3 is TGTGCCAGCAGTGTTGCTAGCAGATTCTACGAGCAGTACTTC. The full variable domain, rest sourced from reference TRBV2 and TRBJ2-7, is EPEVTQTPSHQVTQMGQEVILRCVPISNHLYFYWYRQILGQKVEFLVSFYNNEISEKSEIFDDQFSVERPDGSNFTLKIRSTKLEDSAMYFCASSVASRFYEQYFGPGTRLTVT.